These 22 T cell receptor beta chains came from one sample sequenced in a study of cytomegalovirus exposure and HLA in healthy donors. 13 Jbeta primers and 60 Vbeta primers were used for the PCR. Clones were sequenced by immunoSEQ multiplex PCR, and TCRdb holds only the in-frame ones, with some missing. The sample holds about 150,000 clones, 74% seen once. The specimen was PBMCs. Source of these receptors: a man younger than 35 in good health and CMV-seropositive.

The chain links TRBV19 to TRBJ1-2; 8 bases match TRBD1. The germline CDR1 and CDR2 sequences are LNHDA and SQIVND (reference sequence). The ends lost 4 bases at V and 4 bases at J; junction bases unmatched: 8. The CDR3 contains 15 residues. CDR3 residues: CASSTPDRAGYGYTF. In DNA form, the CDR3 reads TGTGCCAGTAGTACCCCGGACAGGGCAGGCTATGGCTACACCTTC.

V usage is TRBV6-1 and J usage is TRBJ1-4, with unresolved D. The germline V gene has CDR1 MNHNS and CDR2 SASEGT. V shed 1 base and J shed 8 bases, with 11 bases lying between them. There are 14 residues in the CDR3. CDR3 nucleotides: TGTGCCAGCAGTGAAGGGAACCCCGGGGAAAAACTGTTTTTT. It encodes CASSEGNPGEKLFF.

In DNA, the CDR3 is TGTGCCAGCAGCCCTCGACATGGCACTGAAGCTTTCTTT. Its protein is CASSPRHGTEAFF. This chain links TRBV9 with TRBJ1-1; D gene unclear. The CDR3 has 13 amino acids. Deletions cut 4 bases from V and 4 bases from J, with 11 bases between. Germline V gene sequence: CDR1 SGDLS, CDR2 YYNGEE.

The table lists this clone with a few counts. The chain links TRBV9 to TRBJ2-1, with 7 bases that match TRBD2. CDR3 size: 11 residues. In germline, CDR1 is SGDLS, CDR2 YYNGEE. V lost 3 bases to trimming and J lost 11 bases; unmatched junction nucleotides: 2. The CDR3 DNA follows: TGTGCCAGCAGCGGTAGCGGGCAGCAGTTCTTC. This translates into CASSGSGQQFF.

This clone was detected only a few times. Written as DNA, the CDR3 is TGTGCCAGCAGCTTAGGGACTAGAAAAGAGACCCAGTACTTC. Protein: CASSLGTRKETQYF. The chain employs TRBV13 and TRBJ2-5; the D gene is possibly TRBD2 (6 bases). The CDR3 extends over 14 amino acids. V was shortened by 0 bases and J by 3 bases, with 8 bases between the two germline ends. Per the germline V gene, CDR1 is PRHDT and CDR2 is FYEKMQ (reference sequence).

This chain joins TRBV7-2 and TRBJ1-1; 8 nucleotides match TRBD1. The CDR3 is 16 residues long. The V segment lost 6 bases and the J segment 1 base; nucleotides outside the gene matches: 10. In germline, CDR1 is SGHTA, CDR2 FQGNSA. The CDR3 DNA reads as TGTGCCAGCAGACCCGACAGGGGCGTCCCGAACACTGAAGCTTTCTTT. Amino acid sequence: CASRPDRGVPNTEAFF.

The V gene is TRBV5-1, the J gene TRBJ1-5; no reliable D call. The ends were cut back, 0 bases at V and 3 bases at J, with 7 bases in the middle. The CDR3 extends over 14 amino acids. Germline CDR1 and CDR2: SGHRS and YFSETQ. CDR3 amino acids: CASSLDGPNQPQHF. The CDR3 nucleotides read TGCGCCAGCAGCTTGGATGGGCCCAATCAGCCCCAGCATTTT.

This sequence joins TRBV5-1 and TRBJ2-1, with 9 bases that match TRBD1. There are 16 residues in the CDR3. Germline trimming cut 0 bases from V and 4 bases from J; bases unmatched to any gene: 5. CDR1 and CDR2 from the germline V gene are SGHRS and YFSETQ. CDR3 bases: TGCGCCAGCAGCTTGGGTGGACAGGGGAGGTACAATGAGCAGTTCTTC. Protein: CASSLGGQGRYNEQFF.

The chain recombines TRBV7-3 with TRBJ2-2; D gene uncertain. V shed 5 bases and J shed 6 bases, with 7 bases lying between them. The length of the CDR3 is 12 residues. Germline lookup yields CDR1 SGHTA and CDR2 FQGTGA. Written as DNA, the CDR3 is TGTGCCAGCAGCCGCTTAGCCGGGGAGCTGTTTTTT. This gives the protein CASSRLAGELFF.

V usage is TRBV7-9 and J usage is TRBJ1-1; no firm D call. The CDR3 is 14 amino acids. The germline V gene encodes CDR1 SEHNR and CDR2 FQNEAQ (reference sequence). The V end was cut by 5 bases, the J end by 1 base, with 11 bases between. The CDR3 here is CASSQRAGNTEAFF. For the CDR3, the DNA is TGTGCCAGCAGCCAGAGGGCAGGGAACACTGAAGCTTTCTTT.

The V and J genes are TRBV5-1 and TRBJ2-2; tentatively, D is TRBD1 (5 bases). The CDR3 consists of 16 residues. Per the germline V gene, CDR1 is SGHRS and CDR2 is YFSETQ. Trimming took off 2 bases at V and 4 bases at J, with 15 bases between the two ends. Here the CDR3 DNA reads TGCGCCAGCAGCTTACTGCGACAGCCTTTCACCGGGGAGCTGTTTTTT. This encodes CASSLLRQPFTGELFF.

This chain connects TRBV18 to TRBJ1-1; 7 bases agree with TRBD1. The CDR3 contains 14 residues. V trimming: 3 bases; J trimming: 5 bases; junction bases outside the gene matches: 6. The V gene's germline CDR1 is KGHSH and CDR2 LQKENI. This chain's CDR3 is CASSPSGGKTEAFF. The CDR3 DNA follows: TGTGCCAGCTCACCGTCAGGGGGGAAAACTGAAGCTTTCTTT.

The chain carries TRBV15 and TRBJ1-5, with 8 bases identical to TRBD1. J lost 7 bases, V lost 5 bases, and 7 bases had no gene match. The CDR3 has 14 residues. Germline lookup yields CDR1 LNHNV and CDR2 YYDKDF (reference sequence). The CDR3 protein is CATSSRTGNQPQHF. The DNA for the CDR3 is TGTGCCACCAGCTCTCGGACAGGGAACCAGCCCCAGCATTTT.

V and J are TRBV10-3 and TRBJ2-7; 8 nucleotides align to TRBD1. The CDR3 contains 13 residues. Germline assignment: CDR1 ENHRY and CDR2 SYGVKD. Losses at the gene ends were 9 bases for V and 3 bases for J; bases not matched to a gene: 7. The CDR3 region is CAILGQGGYEQYF. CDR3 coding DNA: TGTGCCATTCTCGGACAGGGAGGCTACGAGCAGTACTTC.

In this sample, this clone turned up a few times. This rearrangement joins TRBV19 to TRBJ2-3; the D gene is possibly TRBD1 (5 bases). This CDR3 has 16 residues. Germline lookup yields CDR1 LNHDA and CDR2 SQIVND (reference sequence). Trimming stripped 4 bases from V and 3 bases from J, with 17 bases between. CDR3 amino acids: CASSKVPGKGTDTQYF. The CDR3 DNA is TGTGCCAGTAGTAAGGTGCCAGGGAAGGGGACAGATACGCAGTATTTT.

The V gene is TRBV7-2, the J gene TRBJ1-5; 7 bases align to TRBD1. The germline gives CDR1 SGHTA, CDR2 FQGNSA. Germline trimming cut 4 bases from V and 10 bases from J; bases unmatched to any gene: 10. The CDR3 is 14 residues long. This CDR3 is CASSSTTGTKPQHF. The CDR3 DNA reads TGTGCCAGCAGCTCGACGACAGGGACAAAACCCCAGCATTTT.

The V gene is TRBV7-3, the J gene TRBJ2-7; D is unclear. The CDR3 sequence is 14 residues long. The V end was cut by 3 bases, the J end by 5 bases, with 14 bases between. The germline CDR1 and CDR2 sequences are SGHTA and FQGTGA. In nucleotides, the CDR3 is TGTGCCAGCAGCTTGGAGAGCCGAGGTGACGAGCAGTACTTC. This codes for CASSLESRGDEQYF.

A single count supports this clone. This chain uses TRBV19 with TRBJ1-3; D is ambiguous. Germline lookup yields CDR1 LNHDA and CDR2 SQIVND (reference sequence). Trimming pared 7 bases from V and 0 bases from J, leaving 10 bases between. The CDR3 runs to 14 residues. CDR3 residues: CASTTWSSGNTIYF. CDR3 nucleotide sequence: TGTGCCAGTACCACTTGGAGCTCTGGAAACACCATATATTTT.

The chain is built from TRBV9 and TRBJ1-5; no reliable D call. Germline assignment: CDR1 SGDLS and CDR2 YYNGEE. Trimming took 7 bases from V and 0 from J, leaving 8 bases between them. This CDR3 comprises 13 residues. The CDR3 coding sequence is TGTGCCAGCGGATCAGGTAGCAATCAGCCCCAGCATTTT. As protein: CASGSGSNQPQHF.

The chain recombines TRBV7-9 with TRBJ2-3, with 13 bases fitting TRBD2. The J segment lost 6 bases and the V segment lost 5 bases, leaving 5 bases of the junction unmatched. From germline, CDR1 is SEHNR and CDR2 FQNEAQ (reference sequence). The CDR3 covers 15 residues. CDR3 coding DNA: TGTGCCAGCAGCCTGGGACTAGCGGGGACCGATACGCAGTATTTT. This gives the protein CASSLGLAGTDTQYF.

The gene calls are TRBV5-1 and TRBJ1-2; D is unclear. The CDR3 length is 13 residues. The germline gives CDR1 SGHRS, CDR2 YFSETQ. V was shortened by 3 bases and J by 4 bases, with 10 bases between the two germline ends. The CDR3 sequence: CASSSLEGYGYTF. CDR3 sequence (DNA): TGCGCCAGCAGCTCCCTTGAGGGCTATGGCTACACCTTC.

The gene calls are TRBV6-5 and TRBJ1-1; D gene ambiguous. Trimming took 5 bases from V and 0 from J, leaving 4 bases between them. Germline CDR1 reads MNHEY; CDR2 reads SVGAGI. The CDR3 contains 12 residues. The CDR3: CASSKLNTEAFF. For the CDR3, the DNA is TGTGCCAGCAGTAAGCTGAACACTGAAGCTTTCTTT.